This T cell receptor beta chain was obtained from a study of blood T cells in healthy people across ages. Each donor gave roughly 10 milliliters of peripheral blood. At least 5.5 micrograms of total RNA were extracted per sample. This clonotype has more than one count but fewer than ten. A J-beta primer mix and a sample-barcoded 5' primer were used in a second PCR of about 6 to 12 cycles. Individual samples furnished no less than 3 million CDR3-containing paired-end reads apiece. TCRdb fed the 5' RACE reads into MiXCR, producing one record per CDR3 protein. The sample carries around 790,000 distinct CDR3 sequences, 44% recorded once. The clonotype originates from a man in his 60s in good health. The sequenced material came from blood.

The CDR3 DNA reads TGTGCCAGCAGTAAGGACTCTCTCTACGAGCAGTACTTC. This gives the protein CASSKDSLYEQYF. This sequence joins TRBV6-6 and TRBJ2-7; a possible D gene is TRBD2 (5 bases). Trimming pared 5 bases from V and 3 bases from J, leaving 11 bases between. The CDR3 consists of 13 residues. Germline-derived CDR1 and CDR2 are MNHNY and SVGAGI (reference sequence).